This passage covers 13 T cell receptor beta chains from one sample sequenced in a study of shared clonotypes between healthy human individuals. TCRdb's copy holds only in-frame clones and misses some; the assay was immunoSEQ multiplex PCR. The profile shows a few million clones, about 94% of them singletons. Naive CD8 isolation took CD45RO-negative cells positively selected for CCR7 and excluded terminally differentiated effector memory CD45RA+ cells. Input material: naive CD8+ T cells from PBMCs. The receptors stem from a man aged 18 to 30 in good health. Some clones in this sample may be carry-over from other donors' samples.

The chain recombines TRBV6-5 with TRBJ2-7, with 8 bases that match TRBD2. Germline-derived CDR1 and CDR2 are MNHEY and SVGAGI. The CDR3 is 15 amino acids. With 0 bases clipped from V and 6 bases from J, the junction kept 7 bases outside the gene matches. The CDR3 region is CASSYSIPGGGEQYF. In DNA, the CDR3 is TGTGCCAGCAGTTACTCGATACCGGGGGGGGGCGAGCAGTACTTC.

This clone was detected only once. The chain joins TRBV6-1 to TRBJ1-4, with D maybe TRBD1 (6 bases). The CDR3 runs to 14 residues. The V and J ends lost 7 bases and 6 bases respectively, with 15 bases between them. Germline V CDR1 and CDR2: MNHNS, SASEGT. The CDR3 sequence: CASTKSGVYEKLFF. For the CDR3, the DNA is TGTGCCAGCACCAAGTCAGGGGTATATGAAAAACTGTTTTTT.

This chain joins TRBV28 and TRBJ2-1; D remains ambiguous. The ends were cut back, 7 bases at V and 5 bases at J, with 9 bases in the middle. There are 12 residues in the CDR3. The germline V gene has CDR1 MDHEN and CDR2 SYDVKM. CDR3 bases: TGTGCCAGCATCTCCTCTCACAATGAGCAGTTCTTC. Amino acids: CASISSHNEQFF.

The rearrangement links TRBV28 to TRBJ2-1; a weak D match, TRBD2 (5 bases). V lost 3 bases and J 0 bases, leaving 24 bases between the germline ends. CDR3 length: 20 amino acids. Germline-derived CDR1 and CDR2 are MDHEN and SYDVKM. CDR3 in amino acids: CASSFRRYPVSTSSYNEQFF. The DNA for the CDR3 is TGTGCCAGCAGTTTTCGGAGGTACCCGGTTTCAACGAGCTCCTACAATGAGCAGTTCTTC.

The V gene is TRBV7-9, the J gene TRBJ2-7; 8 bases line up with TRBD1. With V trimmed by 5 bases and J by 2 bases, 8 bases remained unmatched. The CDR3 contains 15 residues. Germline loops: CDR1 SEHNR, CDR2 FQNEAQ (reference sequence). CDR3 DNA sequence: TGTGCCAGCAGCCAGGGGGACAGGTCCCCCTACGAGCAGTACTTC. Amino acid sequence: CASSQGDRSPYEQYF.

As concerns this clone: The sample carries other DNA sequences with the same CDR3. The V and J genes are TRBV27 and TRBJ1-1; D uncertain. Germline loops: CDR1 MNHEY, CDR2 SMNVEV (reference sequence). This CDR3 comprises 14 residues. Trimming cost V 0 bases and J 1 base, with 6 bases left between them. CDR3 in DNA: TGTGCCAGCAGTTTATCACCGGGGAACACTGAAGCTTTCTTT. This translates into CASSLSPGNTEAFF.

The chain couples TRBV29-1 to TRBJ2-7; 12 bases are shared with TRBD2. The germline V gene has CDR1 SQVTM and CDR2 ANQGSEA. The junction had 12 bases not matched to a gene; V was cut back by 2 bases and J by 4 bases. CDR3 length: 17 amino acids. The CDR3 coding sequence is TGCAGCGTTGAATATGGAGCGACTAGCGGGAGTCTGTACGAGCAGTACTTC. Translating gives CSVEYGATSGSLYEQYF.

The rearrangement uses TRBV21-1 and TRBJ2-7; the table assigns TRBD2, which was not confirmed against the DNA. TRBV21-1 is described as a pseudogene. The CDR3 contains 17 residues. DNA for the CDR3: TGTGCCAGCAGCAATCCCTATAGACTAGCGGGAGGCTACGAGCAGTACTTC. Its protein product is CASSNPYRLAGGYEQYF.

The CDR3 coding sequence is TGTGCCAGCAGTTTCCCGGGGGAGGAGCAGTACTTC. Its protein product is CASSFPGEEQYF. The chain carries TRBV28 and TRBJ2-7; TRBD2 is a possible D gene (6 bases). The CDR3 covers 12 residues. V dropped 3 bases and J dropped 7 bases, with 10 bases sitting between them. Germline assignment: CDR1 MDHEN and CDR2 SYDVKM.

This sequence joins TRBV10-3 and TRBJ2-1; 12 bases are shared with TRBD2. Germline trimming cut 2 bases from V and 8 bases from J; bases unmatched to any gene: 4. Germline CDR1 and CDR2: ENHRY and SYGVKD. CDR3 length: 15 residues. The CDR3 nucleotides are TGTGCCATCAGTGAGCGGCTAGCGGGAGGGCATGAGCAGTTCTTC. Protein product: CAISERLAGGHEQFF.

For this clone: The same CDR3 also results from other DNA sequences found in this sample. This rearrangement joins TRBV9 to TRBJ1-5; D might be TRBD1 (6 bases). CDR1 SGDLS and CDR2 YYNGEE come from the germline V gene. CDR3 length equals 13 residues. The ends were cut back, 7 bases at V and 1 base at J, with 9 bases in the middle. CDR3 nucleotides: TGTGCCAGCGGGCAGGGGAGCAATCAGCCCCAGCATTTT. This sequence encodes CASGQGSNQPQHF.

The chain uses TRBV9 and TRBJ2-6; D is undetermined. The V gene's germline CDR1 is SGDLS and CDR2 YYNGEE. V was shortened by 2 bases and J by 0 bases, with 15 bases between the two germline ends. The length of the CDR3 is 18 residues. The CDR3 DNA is TGTGCCAGCAGCGTTCCTAAAACCCTACCCTCTGGGGCCAACGTCCTGACTTTC. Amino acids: CASSVPKTLPSGANVLTF. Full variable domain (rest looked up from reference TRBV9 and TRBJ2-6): DSGVTQTPKHLITATGQRVTLRCSPRSGDLSVYWYQQSLDQGLQFLIQYYNGEERAKGNILERFSAQQFPDLHSELNLSSLELGDSALYFCASSVPKTLPSGANVLTFGAGSRLTVL.

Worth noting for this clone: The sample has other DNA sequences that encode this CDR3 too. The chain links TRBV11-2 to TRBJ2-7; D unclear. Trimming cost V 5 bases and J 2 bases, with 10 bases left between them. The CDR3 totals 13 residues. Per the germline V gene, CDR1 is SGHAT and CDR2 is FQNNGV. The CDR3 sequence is CASSLGRAYEQYF. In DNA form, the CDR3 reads TGTGCCAGCAGCCTAGGACGGGCCTACGAGCAGTACTTC.